The T cell receptor (beta chain) described here comes from a study of cytotoxic CD8 clonotypes in ibrutinib-treated CLL. Study conclusions and caveats: The times at which samples were taken varied between sustained-remission and progressing patients.

Genomic DNA in an amount of about 2 micrograms was extracted from cryopreserved PBMCs and used for the preparation of TCR beta libraries. The intended depth for sequencing was 1 in 200,000 to 1 in 1 million T cells. Repertoires were generated with immunoSEQ multiplex PCR, while TCRdb's copy carries only in-frame clones and drops some. The sample holds some 300,000 clones, about 77% seen once. CDR1 SEHNR and CDR2 FQNEAQ come from the germline V gene (reference sequence). With V trimmed by 5 bases and J by 3 bases, 6 bases remained unmatched. CDR3 length: 14 amino acids. In the case of this clone: Its antigen remains unknown.

Sequenced material: PBMCs, taken before ibrutinib treatment. The chain has TRBV7-9 and TRBJ2-7; 8 bases agree with TRBD2. The sequence was collected from a human donor with chronic lymphocytic leukemia. This CDR3 reads CASSHPGLDYEQYF. The CDR3 nucleotides read TGTGCCAGCAGCCATCCGGGACTAGACTACGAGCAGTACTTC.